The entry below gives a single T cell receptor (beta chain) sequence along with its context. Antigen: not known. Germline V gives CDR1 SGHVS, CDR2 FQNEAQ. Trimming stripped 2 bases from V and 0 bases from J, with 8 bases between. The CDR3 length is 15 residues. Profiled with immunoSEQ multiplex PCR; TCRdb holds only in-frame clones, not every one. The sample includes roughly 220,000 clones, just over 70% of them seen just once. The sample originates from a study of cytotoxic CD8 clonotypes in ibrutinib-treated CLL. Study findings and constraints: Sustained-remission and progressing patients diverged in sampling times. Public clonotypes proved infrequent, and on treatment they shrank or remained steady. Clonality went up at the time of ibrutinib response, stayed stable in sustained remission, and later dropped back toward its baseline level at progression.

As input for TCR beta libraries, roughly 2.1 micrograms of genomic DNA came from cryopreserved PBMCs. This chain joins TRBV7-8 and TRBJ1-5; no reliable D call. This material consisted of PBMCs, taken after 12 months of ibrutinib treatment. The sequence derives from a human donor with chronic lymphocytic leukemia. DNA of the CDR3: TGTGCCAGCAGCTTATTTGGGAATAGCAATCAGCCCCAGCATTTT. This gives the protein CASSLFGNSNQPQHF.